This T cell receptor (beta chain) was recovered during a study of radiotherapy plus CTLA-4 blockade in lung cancer. Findings and caveats of the study: Early blood T cell clone changes and increased post-radiation serum interferon-beta were reportedly the strongest response predictors. Radiotherapy was combined with ipilimumab, and tumor-derived TCR clones then expanded in blood.

Participants had chemo-refractory metastatic non-small-cell lung cancer and were treated with focal radiation plus ipilimumab CTLA-4 blockade. A word on this clone: What it binds is not known.

The repertoire was sequenced with immunoSEQ multiplex PCR; TCRdb's copy has only in-frame clones and lacks some. In the table there are some 90,000 clones, about 90% of which are singletons. Germline CDR1 and CDR2: MNHEY and SVGAGI. The CDR3 has 14 residues. V dropped 2 bases and J dropped 7 bases, with 14 bases sitting between them. The chain has TRBV6-5 and TRBJ1-2; D remains unclear. The sample was peripheral blood, taken from a patient treated with radiotherapy plus ipilimumab. This receptor was obtained from a human donor with non-small cell lung cancer who had a partial response to radiotherapy plus ipilimumab. The CDR3 DNA reads as TGTGCCAGCAGTTACCTTAACAGCCACCTTGGCTACACCTTC. Amino acids: CASSYLNSHLGYTF.